One sample yielded the 14 T cell receptor beta chains listed below, sequenced in a study of blood T cell repertoires in COVID-19. Sequencing used immunoSEQ multiplex PCR; TCRdb keeps in-frame clones, though not all of them. This sample has around 180,000 clones, with roughly four fifths found just once. Sequenced: peripheral blood. The source is an elderly woman with COVID-19, enrolled during active disease.

The chain couples TRBV4-3 to TRBJ2-7; possible D gene TRBD2, 5 bases. Trimming shortened V by 0 bases and J by 6 bases, and 9 bases separated the two germline ends. Germline V CDR1 and CDR2: LGHNA, YSLEER. The CDR3 has 13 residues. CDR3 sequence (DNA): TGCGCCAGCAGCCAAGATGGTCGGGGCGAGCAGTACTTC. It translates to CASSQDGRGEQYF.

This rearrangement joins TRBV2 to TRBJ2-7; TRBD2 agrees at 8 bases. The CDR3 spans 14 residues. Germline CDR1 reads SNHLY; CDR2 reads FYNNEI. J gave up 3 bases and V 6 bases, and 7 bases lay outside the gene matches. DNA of the CDR3: TGTGCCAGCAGCCGCGAGCGGGGGAGCTACGAGCAGTACTTC. Its translation: CASSRERGSYEQYF.

The V and J genes are TRBV30 and TRBJ2-3; D is uncertain. Trimming pared 0 bases from V and 7 bases from J, leaving 8 bases between. This CDR3 spans 12 amino acids. CDR1 and CDR2 from the germline V gene are GTSNPN and SVGIG (reference sequence). CDR3 amino acids: CAWSVNENTQYF. The CDR3 region has the DNA TGTGCCTGGAGTGTAAATGAGAATACGCAGTATTTT.

This clone was found once. This sequence joins TRBV11-3 and TRBJ1-1; 7 bases agree with TRBD1. The junction had 3 bases not matched to a gene; V was cut back by 2 bases and J by 6 bases. CDR3 length: 13 residues. Germline loops: CDR1 SGHNT, CDR2 YENEEA. In nucleotides, the CDR3 is TGTGCCAGCAGCTTAAGGGGGCTGGCTGAAGCTTTCTTT. It specifies CASSLRGLAEAFF.

The chain carries TRBV9 and TRBJ1-5, with D uncertain. V was trimmed by 0 bases and J by 4 bases, leaving 11 bases between them. The CDR3 spans 15 residues. Per the germline V gene, CDR1 is SGDLS and CDR2 is YYNGEE. CDR3 amino acids: CASSVEGGPNQPQHF. In nucleotides, the CDR3 is TGTGCCAGCAGCGTAGAGGGAGGCCCTAATCAGCCCCAGCATTTT.

The chain is built from TRBV9 and TRBJ2-1, with D possibly being TRBD1 (5 bases). Germline CDR1 is SGDLS and CDR2 is YYNGEE. Trimming took 2 bases from V and 4 from J, leaving 10 bases between them. This CDR3 has 14 amino acids. For the CDR3, the DNA is TGTGCCAGCAGCGTGCAGGGAAGGTACAATGAGCAGTTCTTC. Translation: CASSVQGRYNEQFF.

The chain combines TRBV6-6 with TRBJ1-6; D unclear. With 3 bases removed from V and 5 bases from J, the gap between germline ends came to 14 bases. Germline CDR1 is MNHNY and CDR2 is SVGAGI (reference sequence). The CDR3 runs to 16 residues. The CDR3 DNA follows: TGTGCCAGCAGTTATGGTCCGAATCTACATAATTCACCCCTCCACTTT. Amino acid sequence: CASSYGPNLHNSPLHF.

This chain joins TRBV28 and TRBJ1-5; 9 bases map to TRBD1. Germline assignment: CDR1 MDHEN and CDR2 SYDVKM. Germline trimming cut 5 bases from V and 0 bases from J; bases unmatched to any gene: 11. The CDR3 spans 18 residues. CDR3 region: CASSKQGAMGYSNQPQHF. In DNA, the CDR3 is TGTGCCAGCAGTAAACAGGGGGCAATGGGGTATAGCAATCAGCCCCAGCATTTT.

The chain employs TRBV30 and TRBJ1-2; D possibly corresponds to TRBD1 (6 bases). In germline, CDR1 is GTSNPN, CDR2 SVGIG (reference sequence). The ends were cut back, 2 bases at V and 7 bases at J, with 14 bases in the middle. This CDR3 has 13 amino acids. The DNA for the CDR3 is TGTGCCTGGAGTTCCCCTACCAGGGGTGGCTACACCTTC. This sequence encodes CAWSSPTRGGYTF.

V is TRBV5-4 and J is TRBJ2-5, with TRBD2 as a possible D gene (5 bases). This CDR3 region has 15 residues. With 4 bases removed from V and 1 base from J, the gap between germline ends came to 14 bases. Germline CDR1 and CDR2: SGHNT and YYREEE (reference sequence). In DNA, the CDR3 is TGTGCCAGCAGCCCCATTGAGGGAGCCCAAGAGACCCAGTACTTC. As protein: CASSPIEGAQETQYF.

The rearrangement uses TRBV19 and TRBJ2-5, with 10 bases that match TRBD2. Trimming at V came to 5 bases and at J to 1 base, leaving 7 bases not matched to a gene. The CDR3 has 16 residues. Germline CDR1 and CDR2: LNHDA and SQIVND (reference sequence). DNA of the CDR3: TGTGCCAGTAGTTTGAGACTAGCGGGTAGCCAAGAGACCCAGTACTTC. Translated, it gives CASSLRLAGSQETQYF.

The rearrangement joins TRBV27 to TRBJ2-1; possibly TRBD1 for D (5 bases). Trimming cost V 2 bases and J 0 bases, with 11 bases left between them. CDR3 size: 16 residues. CDR1 MNHEY and CDR2 SMNVEV come from the germline V gene (reference sequence). CDR3 coding DNA: TGTGCCAGCAGTTTAGGGGCCGGAGCCTCCTACAATGAGCAGTTCTTC. It codes for CASSLGAGASYNEQFF.

The V call is TRBV19, the J call TRBJ1-1; 11 bases line up with TRBD1. CDR1 LNHDA and CDR2 SQIVND come from the germline V gene (reference sequence). V dropped 6 bases and J dropped 5; count of bases not matched to a gene: 14. CDR3 length equals 17 residues. The CDR3 DNA reads as TGTGCCAGTAGCCGCGGACAGGGGGCGAGGGGAAAAACTGAAGCTTTCTTT. It is translated as CASSRGQGARGKTEAFF.

This chain connects TRBV25-1 to TRBJ1-4, with D perhaps matching TRBD1 (5 bases). The CDR3 extends over 14 amino acids. The V gene's germline CDR1 is MGHDK and CDR2 SYGVNS. V lost 6 bases and J lost 7, with 15 bases in between. The CDR3 DNA reads as TGTGCCAGCAGCGGTTGGCAGGGATTTGAAAAACTGTTTTTT. Its translation is CASSGWQGFEKLFF.